This entry is about one T cell receptor (beta chain). Its antigen is unknown. As TCR cDNA was made by 5'RACE template switching, a universal primer site and UMIs were added. One entry per CDR3 protein, called by TCRdb with MiXCR from the 5' RACE reads. The repertoire holds around 600,000 distinct CDR3 sequences, with around an eighth as singletons. This sample is drawn from a study of T cells after yellow fever vaccination. Germline CDR1 and CDR2: SQVTM and ANQGSEA. The V gene lost 0 bases and the J gene lost 4 bases, with 12 bases spanning the gap. The CDR3 contains 14 residues. Regarding the study as a whole: Reappearance after the booster was seen for most primary-vaccination clones, at 95% to 96% CD4 and around 90% CD8.

The source material was PBMCs, sampled on the day of the yellow fever booster vaccination. V is TRBV29-1 and J is TRBJ1-2, with D unresolved. This clonotype originated in a man aged 30-40 years who received the YFV17D yellow fever vaccine. The CDR3: CSVEDPGVGYGYTF. In DNA, the CDR3 is TGCAGCGTTGAAGATCCCGGGGTGGGCTATGGCTACACCTTC.